The clone carrying this T cell receptor beta chain turned up a few times. Its antigen is undetermined. The record originates from a study of T cell repertoires in cytomegalovirus infection. Study context: Alongside well-studied HLA-B-restricted CMV epitopes, recently identified HLA-C-restricted CMV epitopes were also used. From public TCR beta signatures came an indication of both CMV infection and matching HLA type.

TCRdb fed the reads into MiXCR, producing one record per CDR3 protein. The data contain approximately 70,000 distinct CDR3 sequences, more than 20% of them singletons. Findings of the study overall: Carriage of CMV together with the relevant HLA was identifiable through cumulative public TCR beta family frequency. HLA-C-restricted CMV-specific TCR beta clonotypes prevailed in the ex vivo response.

V was pared by 4 bases and J by 3 bases, with 16 bases between. CDR1 is SGHNT, CDR2 YYREEE, per germline (reference sequence). This CDR3 region has 15 residues. Sequenced here: CD8+ T cells from cultured PBMCs, sampled from culture after CMV antigen stimulation. The rearrangement uses TRBV5-4 and TRBJ2-5, with D tentatively TRBD1 (6 bases). The sequence was obtained from a human donor in good health (CMV status not recorded). Some clones in this sample may be carry-over from other donors' samples. CDR3 loop: CASSPRGQKKETQYF. The CDR3 coding sequence is TGTGCCAGCAGCCCGAGAGGACAGAAGAAAGAGACCCAGTACTTC.